This is a list of T cell receptor beta chains from one sample in a study of shared clonotypes between healthy human individuals. The data were produced by immunoSEQ multiplex PCR, yet TCRdb's version contains in-frame clones alone and is incomplete. This table holds some 500,000 clones, around 79% found once. Sequenced: PBMCs. The receptors stem from a woman between 35 and 50 years old in good health. Some clones in this sample may be carry-over from other donors' samples. The CDR3 runs from the conserved cysteine through the conserved F or W.

TRBJ1-3 | TRBV4-3 | CASSQAKAGGPGNTIYF
TRBJ2-1 | TRBV6-5 | CASSSSGLAYNEQFF
TRBJ2-6 | TRBV2 | CASSERILSGANVLTF
TRBJ2-7 | TRBV5-6 | CASSLGEKAYEQYF
TRBJ2-7 | TRBV10-3 | CAISESGKKYEQYF
TRBJ2-1 | TRBV10-3 | CAISDNSGKDNEQFF
TRBJ1-3 | TRBV18 | CASSPSGSSGNTIYF
TRBJ1-4 | TRBV10-3 | CAIRPRGGGASEKLFF
TRBJ2-1 | TRBV5-1 | CASSLISVSYNEQFF
. | TRBV7-2 | CASSLALEVEQYF
TRBJ2-6 | TRBV7-8 | CASSFPGRAYGANVLTF
TRBJ1-4 | TRBV28 | CASSSRQGAGEKLFF
TRBJ1-5 | TRBV5-8 | CASSLGPNQPQHF
TRBJ2-7 | TRBV19 | CASSSGGREYDEQYF
TRBJ2-3 | TRBV5-1 | CASSSGQRTDTQYF
TRBJ1-4 | TRBV6-5 | CASSSLGLMIEKLFF
TRBJ2-5 | TRBV11-2 | CASSAGGGEYQETQYF
TRBJ2-1 | TRBV18 | CASSPQPGGFDEQFF
TRBJ1-3 | TRBV7-6 | CASSPFPGQSFGNTIYF
TRBJ2-3 | TRBV4-1 | CASSQVWASGSTDTQYF
TRBJ2-2 | TRBV7-8 | CASNPGGLLTGELFF
TRBJ2-5 | TRBV5-4 | CASSWDFQETQYF
TRBJ2-7 | TRBV14 | CASSQFYEQYF
TRBJ1-2 | TRBV30 | CAWSVLSSYGYTF
TRBJ2-2 | TRBV2 | CASMTSANTGELFF
TRBJ2-2 | TRBV28 | CASSTTSGAANTGELFF
TRBJ2-2 | TRBV4-3 | CASSPSVLVSGRVPGELFF
TRBJ2-1 | TRBV29-1 | CSVRSSYNEQFF
TRBJ2-7 | TRBV7-2 | CASSPAGTPPYEQYF
TRBJ2-2 | TRBV28 | CASTPLLAGELFF
TRBJ2-1 | TRBV5-1 | CASSSLNFNEQFF
TRBJ2-1 | TRBV5-1 | CASSLAGRNNEQFF
TRBJ1-4 | TRBV28 | CASREQGAQGTNEKLFF
TRBJ2-1 | TRBV29-1 | CSVRDRGFDNEQFF
TRBJ2-2 | TRBV7-3 | CASRRTGAGTGELFF
TRBJ2-1 | TRBV7-2 | CASSLGSGDSYNEQFF
TRBJ1-1 | TRBV6-1 | CASSRYGTVNTEAFF
TRBJ2-7 | TRBV19 | CASSTTAGGTSLEQYF
TRBJ2-3 | TRBV2 | CASSEVGSGADTQYF
TRBJ1-2 | TRBV4-3 | CASSQDLTPLRQSYGYTF
TRBJ1-5 | TRBV6-1 | CASSESKGTGLNQPQHF
TRBJ1-4 | TRBV6-1 | CASSELGRNEKLFF
TRBJ2-6 | TRBV14 | CASSPLWANVLTF
TRBJ1-2 | TRBV19 | CASSIDDYGYTF
TRBJ2-3 | TRBV18 | CASSPTGADTQYF
TRBJ2-7 | TRBV28 | CASSFPHRGGEQYF
TRBJ2-5 | TRBV10-3 | CAISEPNYRQEETQYF
TRBJ2-1 | TRBV5-6 | CASSYRREVPNEQFF
TRBJ2-7 | TRBV6-6 | CASSPGWLAAYEQYF
TRBJ1-1 | TRBV9 | CASSALRGLNTEAFF
TRBJ1-1 | TRBV6-1 | CASSGRRNTEAFF
TRBJ1-1 | TRBV27 | CASSLLAQDSLNTEAFF
TRBJ1-2 | TRBV6-1 | CASSAHLYGYTF
TRBJ1-6 | TRBV6-5 | CASRAGNSPLHF
TRBJ2-7 | TRBV7-9 | CASSLGVAGLNYEQYF
TRBJ2-5 | TRBV2 | CASRGRGWETQYF
TRBJ1-2 | TRBV6-5 | CASTPDRGRLGYTF
TRBJ2-1 | TRBV9 | CASSVLREGSEQFF